Sequencing of this T cell receptor beta chain was carried out in a study of spatial heterogeneity in lung cancer (dated by TCRdb to about 2019). For the wider study: Beta-chain transcripts were consistently detected in greater numbers than alpha-chain transcripts, which likely reflects a higher abundance of beta-chain transcripts. In the raw uncorrected reads, each unique combination of TCR and UMI appeared on average more than ten times. TCR alpha and beta repertoires were quantitatively compared across multiple tumor regions, matched nontumor lung and blood in non-small cell lung cancer. TCR repertoire features were related to nonsynonymous mutation counts determined by whole-exome sequencing of tumor tissue. At surgery, about 210 tumor regions, around 68 matched nontumor lung samples and more than 50 PBMC samples were TCR-sequenced for both alpha and beta chains.

Many counts were recorded for this clonotype. No cognate antigen has been identified for it. Per-nucleotide qualities are absent, and no much larger clonotype sits a single base away. The time point label corresponds to: sample taken at primary tumor resection. The donors were 72 patients from the lung TRACERx cohort who had early-stage, untreated non-small cell lung cancer. For TCR sequencing, whole RNA was extracted from tumor and nontumor lung tissue, or from cryopreserved PBMC samples, and no cell sorting was done. Only patients with enough RNA available from two or more tumor regions were chosen for TCR sequencing. The method was 5' RACE. These reads were obtained on a NextSeq 500. In the TCR library protocol, a unique molecular identifier was attached to each TCR cDNA molecule so that PCR and sequencing errors could be corrected. In the source study's methods: TCR identification, UMI-based error correction and CDR3 extraction were performed with Decombinator tools. TCRs above a frequency of 2 per 1,000, corresponding to the top 1% of the tumor frequency distribution, were defined as expanded. Renyi diversity was computed with the R vegan package after each repertoire had been subsampled 100 times to 5,000 TCRs. To build CDR3 similarity networks, amino acid triplet string-kernel similarity was used, and CDR3s were connected when their pairwise similarity was above 0.82. TCRdb trimmed the raw reads at Q25, called clones with MiXCR and kept productive beta chains. Under each unique CDR3 protein, matching rows form one entry showing the most common genes and DNA. TCRdb's processing, not the authors', yielded these V and J calls. The sample data list about 92,000 distinct CDR3 sequences, and around 12% of these were observed just once. Approximately 39% of the sample belongs to the ten largest clones.

General study outcomes and caveats: Ubiquitous expanded tumor TCRs were found in blood more often at tumor resection than at routine follow-up. Additional single-cell paired TCR alpha and beta sequencing was considered necessary to confirm, at a functional level, the hypothesis that regional TCRs recognize regional mutations.

From the cysteine through the phenylalanine, the CDR3 covers 13 amino acids. Of all the DNA, just the CDR3 is kept, 39 bases in frame from base 1. CDR1 and CDR2 (SGHRS, YFSETQ) derive from the germline V gene. V is shortened by 4 bases, J by 4 bases, and the region joining them spans 8 bases. This sequence was found in a male donor with early-stage non-small cell lung cancer. Sample: PBMCs, taken at surgery. The V and J segments used are TRBV5-1 and TRBJ2-2; the D segment may tentatively be TRBD1 or TRBD2, each giving 5 matched bases. The CDR3 region reads CASSRDLTGELFF. The DNA reads as follows: TGCGCCAGCAGCCGGGACCTCACCGGGGAGCTGTTTTTT. This CDR3, with the reference TRBV5-1 and TRBJ2-2 proteins standing in past its ends, gives the full variable domain KAGVTQTPRYLIKTRGQQVTLSCSPISGHRSVSWYQQTPGQGLQFLFEYFSETQRNKGNFPGRFSGRQFSNSRSEMNVSTLELGDSALYLCASSRDLTGELFFGEGSRLTVL.